The entry below gives a single T cell receptor beta chain sequence along with its context. Its antigen remains unidentified. It has no much larger one-base neighbor in the sample; base qualities were not kept. The data were taken from a study of identical twins (dated by TCRdb to between 2015 and 2016). Regarding the study in general: To test whether fetal clonotypes persist, the study used deep sequencing on TCR alpha and beta repertoires from monozygotic twins, unrelated adults of various ages, and cord blood. Replicate twin experiments were performed at different times using different library preparation protocols to rule out contamination. Overall study outcomes, separate from this receptor: Excess twin sharing in beta out-of-frame sequences was weaker because fewer shared sequences lowered the signal-to-noise ratio. In monozygotic twins, out-of-frame TCR alpha sharing was systematically underestimated by recombination models, although the models agreed with sharing between unrelated individuals. Because the same donors could not be followed over many years, conclusions were based on cross-sectional statistical analysis. Fewer insertions were carried by abundant cord blood beta clonotypes; a weaker similar trend was observed in young adult naive repertoires, while no such trend was observed in memory repertoires. Invariant T cells such as MAIT and iNKT could partly confound zero-insertion analyses, although diverse VJ usage argued against such confounding for most clonotypes. Compared with coincidental sharing between unrelated individuals, an excess of low generation-probability sequences was observed among out-of-frame TCR alpha sequences shared between twins.

The receptor library was made with 5' RACE. The listed sequencing device is Illumina HiSeq 2000. Template switching added a universal primer binding site, and the final cDNA carried a unique molecular identifier that allowed TCR cDNA molecules to be counted accurately. Specific primers in the conserved constant-segment region were used to synthesize first-strand cDNA for the TCR alpha and beta chains. To control for contamination, each cDNA library was double barcoded with a SMART-Mk sample barcode plus Illumina barcodes. TruSeq adapter sequences along with Illumina sample barcodes were introduced in two successive PCR steps. The Illumina HiSeq platform was used with custom primers to sequence TCR alpha and beta cDNA libraries. Per the source publication's procedure: MiGEC was used to process raw reads and extract unique molecular identifiers, and MiXCR was used to find CDR3 positions. Recombination models were inferred per individual with the repgenHMM and IGoR tools using an EM algorithm. Shared clonotype analysis was performed with the tcR package in R, normalizing sharing by the product of cloneset sizes. To study raw recombination free of thymic and clonal selection effects, out-of-frame nonproductive sequences were analyzed. TCRdb reworked the public reads: Q25 trimming with fastp, MiXCR clone assembly, productive beta chains retained. Each entry is one CDR3 protein sequence, shown with its most common DNA and genes. These V and J calls are TCRdb output, not the study's own analysis. This sample holds roughly 480,000 distinct CDR3 sequences; 20% to 25% were observed only once. Of the sample, over 2.5% is held by the ten largest clones.

Every donor was a healthy Caucasian. Three pairs of female monozygotic twins, all aged roughly 18 to 29 years, were included in the twin cohort. Positive isolation kits from Invitrogen were used to isolate CD4+ and CD8+ T cell populations. Trimming removed 1 base from V and 3 bases from J, leaving 14 bases between the germline ends. From its cysteine to its phenylalanine, the CDR3 spans 17 amino acids. CDR3 DNA is the only sequence kept; it has 51 bases, read in frame from the first base. Looking up the germline V gene yields CDR1 SGDLS and CDR2 YYNGEE. A further study also used this sample, focusing on T cells expressing NK-cell markers. Taken from the second paper: In sorted CD3+CD56+NKG2C+, CD3+CD56+NKG2C- and CD3+CD56-NKG2C+ T-cell subsets from about 8 donors, TCR beta-chain repertoires were profiled. Among the eight sequenced donors, seven were HCMV-seropositive and one was HCMV-seronegative. In several experiments an anti-gammadeltaTCR antibody was added to restrict sorting to alphabetaTCR-expressing T cells. In roughly six donors, the dominant CD3+CD56+NKG2C+ clonotypes ranked among the top 10 CD8+ clonotypes, making up about 1.0-7.0% of CD8+ T cells. Those dominant clonotypes were again the most abundant among CD3+CD56-NKG2C+ cells in a handful of donors, at roughly 25-60.1%. Whether the expanded NKG2C-expressing T cell clones were specific for HCMV antigens remained unclear. All eight donors whose samples were sequenced were randomly selected healthy volunteers, three of them men and five women. A commercial ELISA kit detecting HCMV-specific IgG in serum was used to determine HCMV serostatus. Reads were demultiplexed and grouped by UMI with MIGEC, and clonotypes were assembled and quantified with MiTCR. To remove erroneous sequences, TCR cDNA sequences were retained only when supported by two or more reads. The tcR package was used for downstream repertoire analysis, with clonotypes matched between fractions based on CDR3 nucleotide sequence plus V segment. VDJmatch was used to annotate antigen specificity against VDJdb, with one amino acid substitution allowed in CDR3.

The chain was built from TRBV9 and TRBJ2-6, with TRBD2 perhaps the D gene, on 6 matching bases. Sequencing used CD4+ T cells sorted from blood. The origin of this receptor is a woman between 18 and 30 years old in good health. The nucleotide sequence reads TGTGCCAGCAGCGTAAGGCGACTAGATCGTGGGGCCAACGTCCTGACTTTC. Its product reads: CASSVRRLDRGANVLTF.